The sequence of this TCR beta chain was determined in a study of cytotoxic CD8 clonotypes in ibrutinib-treated CLL (dated by TCRdb to about 2021). Concerning the study at large: The cohort had about a dozen relapsed/refractory and approximately 15 treatment-naive patients; about 17 were IGHV unmutated. Partial responses were observed in about 25 patients and complete responses in 2; after a median follow-up of 68 months, remission was maintained in 14 patients and progression was observed in about twelve. Of the 86 people in the trial, about 25 had longitudinal samples available. Samples averaged approximately 260,000 productive templates and some 91,000 productive rearrangements. Samples at response were collected after a median of about 11 months of treatment, with a range of roughly 6 to 40 months. Every sample from remission and from progressive disease was obtained while the patients were still on ibrutinib. Cryopreserved peripheral blood mononuclear cells were collected before treatment, at response, and at either disease progression or sustained remission.

General study outcomes and caveats: Public clonotypes were rare and either shrank or stayed stable during treatment, and the rise in clonality at ibrutinib response reflected expansion of private clonotypes. Sustained-remission and progressing patients did not have matched sampling times, and lymph node repertoires were not examined. Clonality rose at ibrutinib response, remained stable during sustained remission, and dropped back toward baseline at progression. Baseline clonality exceeded that of age-matched healthy donors and correlated strongly with circulating CD8+ T-cell counts.

The sample's time point, from its label and the paper: roughly 23 months on ibrutinib. For TCR beta library preparation, roughly 2 micrograms of genomic DNA were extracted from the cryopreserved PBMCs. Longitudinal blood samples from CLL patients on ibrutinib monotherapy were analyzed using high-throughput TCR beta sequencing. The patients took part in an open-label, single-center phase 2 trial of ibrutinib monotherapy. The CDR3 contains 15 residues, cysteine and phenylalanine counted. The entry retains the CDR3 DNA only, 45 bases that are in frame from base 1. V gives up 0 bases and J gives up 8 bases, and the segment between their germline ends measures 14 bases. Reading the germline V gene gives CDR1 SGHDT and CDR2 YYEEEE. Each clonotype received, on average, 10x coverage in deep resolution sequencing performed on a MiSeq, where the target depth lay between 1 in 1 million and 1 in 200,000 T cells. The immunoSEQ hsTCRB Kit was used to generate TCR beta libraries. On the authors' methods: ImmunoSEQ Data Assistant and ImmunoSEQ Analyzer were used for data analysis, and V, D and J genes were assigned according to IMGT definitions. Clonality, with values ranging from 0 to 1, was calculated as one minus the normalized Shannon entropy of productive rearrangement frequencies. Public clonotype analysis was restricted to overrepresented clonotypes comprising at least 0.05% of each patient's repertoire. Repertoires from some twelve age-matched healthy donors in immuneACCESS were used as clonality controls. In TCRdb, the immuneACCESS table is reduced to in-frame sequences with V and J assigned. These tables do not hold every clone; where another copy was compared, an unresolved V gene accounts for under half, and the others remain unexplained. D and trimming were read from the DNA, whereas the V and J calls and clone size are those reported in that table. Across this sample there are 150,000 or so clones, with approximately 84% seen only once. The ten largest clones take up 4.6% of the sample.

For this clone: Its antigen is still unknown. No base quality information exists; no much larger clone differs at one position.

Recombination linked TRBV5-6 to TRBJ1-4, and the D gene may be TRBD1, 6 bases matching. The sequence was obtained from a human donor with chronic lymphocytic leukemia. The specimen was PBMCs, collected after 24 months of ibrutinib treatment. Here the CDR3 is given as CASSLAGGLGEKLFF. The DNA reads as follows: TGTGCCAGCAGCTTGGCCGGGGGGCTAGGCGAAAAACTGTTTTTT.